The rows below give T cell receptor beta chains drawn from one sample of a study of blood T cell repertoires in COVID-19. Measured with immunoSEQ multiplex PCR; TCRdb has only the in-frame clones, and not every one. Of about 190,000 clones listed, around 84% are singletons. Material for sequencing was peripheral blood. Receptors were obtained from a human donor in a cohort sampled during active COVID-19. Both conserved end residues are part of each CDR3. The order of the fields is V gene, D gene, J gene, clone size, CDR3 protein, CDR3 DNA. A D gene is named only where the DNA matches it firmly. Size values are once, few and many counts, or a class for expanded clones, and some rows have none.

V: TRBV20-1; D: TRBD1; J: TRBJ1-5; size: NA; CDR3: CSASGTLTGTGGHQPQHF; DNA: TGCAGTGCTAGTGGGACCCTCACCGGGACAGGGGGTCATCAGCCCCAGCATTTT
V: TRBV30; D: NA; J: TRBJ2-2; size: NA; CDR3: CAWSRTPPGAPGPNGGELFF; DNA: TGTGCCTGGAGCCGGACACCTCCAGGGGCCCCCGGACCTAATGGCGGGGAGCTGTTTTTT
V: TRBV25-1; D: TRBD2; J: TRBJ2-1; size: once; CDR3: CASRQAGLDNEQFF; DNA: TGTGCCAGCAGACAAGCGGGATTGGACAATGAGCAGTTCTTC
V: TRBV5-8; D: TRBD2; J: TRBJ2-1; size: NA; CDR3: CASSGWRLTSGLYNEQFF; DNA: TGTGCCAGCAGCGGATGGAGGCTTACTAGCGGGTTATACAATGAGCAGTTCTTC
V: TRBV7-9; D: NA; J: TRBJ1-1; size: NA; CDR3: CASSLEISGSEAFF; DNA: TGTGCCAGCAGCCTCGAGATTAGTGGGAGTGAAGCTTTCTTT
V: TRBV28; D: NA; J: TRBJ1-4; size: NA; CDR3: CASSFWSATNEKLFF; DNA: TGTGCCAGCAGTTTCTGGTCAGCAACTAATGAAAAACTGTTTTTT
V: TRBV27; D: NA; J: TRBJ1-6; size: NA; CDR3: CASNNPGAPLHF; DNA: TGTGCCAGCAACAACCCAGGGGCACCCCTCCACTTT
V: TRBV3-1/TRBV3-2; D: TRBD2; J: TRBJ2-3; size: NA; CDR3: CASSQGQRGGDTQYF; DNA: TGTGCCAGCAGCCAAGGTCAGCGGGGGGGAGATACGCAGTATTTT
V: TRBV15; D: NA; J: TRBJ2-5; size: NA; CDR3: CATSRGRGDGKETQYF; DNA: TGTGCCACCAGCAGGGGGAGGGGGGATGGTAAAGAGACCCAGTACTTC
V: TRBV5-1; D: NA; J: TRBJ1-1; size: NA; CDR3: CASSLVSRNTEAFF; DNA: TGCGCCAGCAGCTTGGTAAGCCGGAACACTGAAGCTTTCTTT
V: TRBV12-5; D: NA; J: TRBJ1-3; size: NA; CDR3: CASGPPPTGNRNTIYF; DNA: TGTGCTAGTGGCCCTCCCCCAACAGGGAATCGAAACACCATATATTTT
V: TRBV7-2; D: TRBD1; J: TRBJ2-2; size: NA; CDR3: CASSSPGQAYTGELFF; DNA: TGTGCCAGCAGCTCACCGGGACAGGCCTACACCGGGGAGCTGTTTTTT
V: TRBV6-4; D: NA; J: TRBJ1-1; size: NA; CDR3: CASSEGRGTEAFF; DNA: TGTGCCAGCAGTGAAGGTAGGGGCACTGAAGCTTTCTTT
V: TRBV7-3; D: NA; J: TRBJ2-1; size: NA; CDR3: CASSQIAASTYNEQFF; DNA: TGTGCCAGCAGCCAAATAGCGGCTTCCACCTACAATGAGCAGTTCTTC
V: TRBV19; D: TRBD1; J: TRBJ1-2; size: few; CDR3: CASSTHGGPGQGAYGYTF; DNA: TGTGCCAGTAGTACCCACGGAGGGCCGGGACAGGGGGCTTACGGCTACACCTTC
V: TRBV3-1/TRBV3-2; D: NA; J: TRBJ1-1; size: NA; CDR3: CASSRGAVNTEAFF; DNA: TGTGCCAGCAGCCGTGGAGCAGTGAACACTGAAGCTTTCTTT
V: TRBV5-5; D: NA; J: TRBJ2-3; size: NA; CDR3: CASSFWSRVTDTQYF; DNA: TGTGCCAGCAGCTTCTGGTCAAGAGTTACAGATACGCAGTATTTT
V: TRBV19; D: TRBD1; J: TRBJ2-2; size: NA; CDR3: CASLSHRQGITGELFF; DNA: TGTGCCAGTTTGTCGCATCGACAGGGGATTACCGGGGAGCTGTTTTTT
V: TRBV6-1; D: NA; J: TRBJ1-5; size: NA; CDR3: CASSEAAGSRNQPQHF; DNA: TGTGCCAGCAGTGAAGCTGCGGGTTCGCGCAATCAGCCCCAGCATTTT
V: TRBV27; D: NA; J: TRBJ2-3; size: NA; CDR3: CASSVSSGPYTQYF; DNA: TGTGCCAGCAGTGTTAGTAGCGGCCCCTATACGCAGTATTTT
V: TRBV19; D: TRBD1; J: TRBJ1-2; size: NA; CDR3: CASSTRDRQNGYTF; DNA: TGTGCCAGTAGTACCCGGGACAGACAAAATGGCTACACCTTC
V: TRBV7-2; D: TRBD2; J: TRBJ2-3; size: NA; CDR3: CASSSRLDAAGVNTQYF; DNA: TGTGCCAGCAGCTCCCGCCTCGACGCAGCGGGGGTAAATACGCAGTATTTT
V: TRBV28; D: TRBD1; J: TRBJ2-7; size: NA; CDR3: CASSLRGPSYEQYF; DNA: TGTGCCAGCAGTTTAAGGGGGCCCTCCTACGAGCAGTACTTC
V: TRBV11-2; D: NA; J: TRBJ1-2; size: NA; CDR3: CASSPVSVAGGGYTF; DNA: TGTGCCAGCAGCCCCGTTTCGGTGGCAGGAGGTGGCTACACCTTC
V: TRBV10-1; D: NA; J: TRBJ1-4; size: NA; CDR3: CARQGGKANEKLFF; DNA: TGCGCCAGGCAGGGTGGGAAGGCTAATGAAAAACTGTTTTTT
V: TRBV11-2; D: TRBD1; J: TRBJ2-3; size: NA; CDR3: CASSTRTGEDTQYF; DNA: TGTGCCAGCAGCACAAGGACAGGGGAGGATACGCAGTATTTT
V: TRBV6-2/TRBV6-3; D: NA; J: TRBJ1-5; size: NA; CDR3: CASSYPGMGPQHF; DNA: TGTGCCAGCAGTTACCCGGGTATGGGTCCCCAGCATTTT
V: TRBV7-3; D: TRBD2; J: TRBJ2-1; size: NA; CDR3: CASSPRGGRSWGQFF; DNA: TGTGCCAGCAGCCCGAGGGGCGGGAGGAGTTGGGGGCAGTTCTTC
V: TRBV5-1; D: TRBD1; J: TRBJ2-7; size: NA; CDR3: CASSLGTGGLLEQYF; DNA: TGCGCCAGCAGCTTGGGGACAGGGGGGTTGTTGGAGCAGTACTTC
V: TRBV5-1; D: NA; J: TRBJ1-3; size: NA; CDR3: CASSDGSSGNTIYF; DNA: TGCGCCAGCAGTGACGGGAGCTCTGGAAACACCATATATTTT
V: TRBV29-1; D: NA; J: TRBJ1-1; size: NA; CDR3: CSVGAGRREEAFF; DNA: TGCAGCGTTGGTGCAGGTCGCAGGGAAGAAGCTTTCTTT
V: TRBV2; D: NA; J: TRBJ1-1; size: NA; CDR3: CASEGIQGAFF; DNA: TGTGCCAGCGAAGGTATTCAGGGGGCTTTCTTT
V: TRBV14; D: NA; J: TRBJ1-2; size: few; CDR3: CASSALAGGYTF; DNA: TGTGCCAGCAGCGCACTGGCGGGAGGCTACACCTTC
V: TRBV28; D: TRBD1; J: TRBJ2-3; size: NA; CDR3: CATSKGQGSIDTQYF; DNA: TGTGCCACCAGTAAGGGACAGGGATCAATAGATACGCAGTATTTT
V: TRBV11-3; D: TRBD1; J: TRBJ1-6; size: NA; CDR3: CASSFSGQGNSPLHF; DNA: TGTGCCAGCAGCTTTTCGGGACAGGGAAATTCACCCCTCCACTTT
V: TRBV2; D: NA; J: TRBJ2-6; size: NA; CDR3: CASRPGANVLTF; DNA: TGTGCCAGCCGTCCTGGGGCCAACGTCCTGACTTTC
V: TRBV18; D: TRBD1; J: TRBJ1-5; size: NA; CDR3: CASSLPGTGNQPQHF; DNA: TGTGCCAGCTCACTCCCAGGGACAGGCAATCAGCCCCAGCATTTT
V: TRBV28; D: TRBD1; J: TRBJ1-2; size: NA; CDR3: CASTVIRDRLYVGSSYTF; DNA: TGTGCCAGCACAGTCATCCGGGACAGGCTTTATGTGGGTTCTAGCTACACCTTC
V: TRBV2; D: TRBD1; J: TRBJ1-1; size: few; CDR3: CASTGQGNTEAFF; DNA: TGTGCCAGCACCGGACAGGGAAACACTGAAGCTTTCTTT
V: TRBV7-4; D: TRBD2; J: TRBJ2-1; size: NA; CDR3: CASSLERASGGASYNEQFF; DNA: TGTGCCAGCAGCTTAGAGAGGGCTAGCGGGGGGGCCTCCTACAATGAGCAGTTCTTC
V: TRBV18; D: NA; J: TRBJ2-5; size: NA; CDR3: CASSGARETQYF; DNA: TGTGCCAGCTCGGGGGCCCGGGAGACCCAGTACTTC